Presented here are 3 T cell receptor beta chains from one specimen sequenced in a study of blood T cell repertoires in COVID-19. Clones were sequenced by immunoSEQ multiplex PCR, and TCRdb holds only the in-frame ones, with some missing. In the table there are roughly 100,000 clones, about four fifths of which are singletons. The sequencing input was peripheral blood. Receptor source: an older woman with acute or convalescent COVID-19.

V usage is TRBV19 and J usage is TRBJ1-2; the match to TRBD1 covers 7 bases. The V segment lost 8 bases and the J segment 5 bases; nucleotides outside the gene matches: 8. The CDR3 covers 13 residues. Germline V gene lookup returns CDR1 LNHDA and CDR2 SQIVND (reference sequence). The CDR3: CASQPGTAYGYTF. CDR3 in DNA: TGTGCCAGTCAACCCGGGACAGCTTATGGCTACACCTTC. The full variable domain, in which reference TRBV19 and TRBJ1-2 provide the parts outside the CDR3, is DGGITQSPKYLFRKEGQNVTLSCEQNLNHDAMYWYRQDPGQGLRLIYYSQIVNDFQKGDIAEGYSVSREKKESFPLTVTSAQKNPTAFYLCASQPGTAYGYTFGSGTRLTVV.

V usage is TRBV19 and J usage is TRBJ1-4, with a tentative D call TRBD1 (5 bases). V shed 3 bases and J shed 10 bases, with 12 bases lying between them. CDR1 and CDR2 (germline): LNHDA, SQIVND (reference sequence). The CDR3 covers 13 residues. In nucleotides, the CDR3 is TGTGCCAGTAGTATTGAAAGGGGAGGAAAACTGTTTTTT. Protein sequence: CASSIERGGKLFF.

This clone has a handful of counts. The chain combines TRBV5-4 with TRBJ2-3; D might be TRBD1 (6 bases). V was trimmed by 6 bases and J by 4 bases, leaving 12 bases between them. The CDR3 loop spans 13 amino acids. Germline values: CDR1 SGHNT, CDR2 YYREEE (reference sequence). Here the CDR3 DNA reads TGTGCCAGCACCCTGGGGGCCTCAGATACGCAGTATTTT. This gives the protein CASTLGASDTQYF.